A single sample gave rise to the 8 T cell receptor beta chains below, sequenced in a study of T cell responses to AZD1222 COVID-19 vaccine. Repertoires were generated with immunoSEQ multiplex PCR, while TCRdb's copy carries only in-frame clones and drops some. The table shows roughly 140,000 clones, with about 91% occurring only once. The sample here was peripheral blood, taken on day 0 of AZD1222 vaccination. The receptors derive from an adult in good health.

This clone showed up just a few times. The chain links TRBV18 to TRBJ1-5; 8 nucleotides line up with TRBD1. The CDR3 contains 13 residues. J was trimmed by 5 bases and V by 5 bases; bases with no gene match: 2. CDR1 is KGHSH and CDR2 is LQKENI in the germline V gene. CDR3 DNA sequence: TGTGCCAGCTCAACGACAGGGGATCAGCCCCAGCATTTT. Residues: CASSTTGDQPQHF.

V usage is TRBV11-2 and J usage is TRBJ1-2, with a weak D call TRBD1 (6 bases). Germline-derived CDR1 and CDR2 are SGHAT and FQNNGV. The CDR3 has 13 residues. V was clipped by 5 bases and J by 8 bases, with 15 bases between them. CDR3 amino acids: CASSPGDQRGYTF. The CDR3 DNA follows: TGTGCCAGCAGCCCAGGGGACCAGAGGGGCTACACCTTC.

This chain joins TRBV12-3 or TRBV12-4 and TRBJ1-2, with a weak D call TRBD1 (5 bases). V was shortened by 3 bases and J by 4 bases, with 9 bases between the two germline ends. The CDR3 runs 13 residues. The CDR3 loop is CASSLGEVYGYTF. CDR3 DNA: TGTGCCAGCAGTTTGGGGGAGGTCTATGGCTACACCTTC.

J is TRBJ1-4 and V is TRBV5-4; 8 bases line up with TRBD1. V gave up 2 bases and J gave up 8 bases; unmatched junction bases: 5. There are 14 residues in the CDR3. Looked up from germline, CDR1 is SGHNT and CDR2 is YYREEE (reference sequence). The CDR3 DNA is TGTGCCAGCAGCTTCGACAGGGGAGGAGAAAAACTGTTTTTT. Protein: CASSFDRGGEKLFF.

The chain is built from TRBV2 and TRBJ1-5, with TRBD1 identical over 8 bases. The CDR3 is made up of 14 amino acids. With V trimmed by 6 bases and J by 6 bases, 7 bases remained unmatched. Germline V gives CDR1 SNHLY, CDR2 FYNNEI. The CDR3 DNA follows: TGTGCCAGCAGCAGACAGGGGATAAGTCAGCCCCAGCATTTT. Translated: CASSRQGISQPQHF.

This chain links TRBV7-2 with TRBJ2-3, with D possibly matching TRBD2 (6 bases). Trimming removed 2 bases at V and 5 bases at J, with 8 bases between. CDR1 and CDR2 from the germline V gene are SGHTA and FQGNSA. The CDR3 spans 13 residues. The DNA of the CDR3 is TGTGCCAGCAGCTTACAGGGAGGAGATACGCAGTATTTT. Amino acids: CASSLQGGDTQYF.

V is TRBV7-2 and J is TRBJ1-1; D is unresolved. Germline V gene lookup returns CDR1 SGHTA and CDR2 FQGNSA. The CDR3 runs to 14 residues. The V end was cut by 4 bases, the J end by 0 bases, with 9 bases between. The CDR3 region is CASSSHSMNTEAFF. The CDR3 DNA follows: TGTGCCAGCAGCTCTCACTCTATGAACACTGAAGCTTTCTTT.

This chain uses TRBV28 with TRBJ1-1, with D unresolved. This CDR3 spans 15 amino acids. Germline CDR1 reads MDHEN; CDR2 reads SYDVKM. V shed 7 bases and J shed 0 bases, with 15 bases lying between them. CDR3 sequence reads: CASTSGDIMNTEAFF. CDR3 in DNA: TGTGCCAGCACCTCCGGGGATATCATGAACACTGAAGCTTTCTTT.